This T cell receptor beta chain was documented in a study of CD8 T cells in Susac syndrome (dated by TCRdb to about 2019). With respect to the entire study: Repertoire sequencing was used to test whether CD8+ T cell activation and differentiation in Susac syndrome was antigen driven. CD8+ T cell repertoire clonality was compared between more than 9 healthy donors, some 14 Susac syndrome patients and approximately 16 multiple sclerosis patients. Summary of the overall study and its limitations: The number of individuals in the TCR sequencing and HLA analysis was recognized as being relatively small.

Per the germline V gene, SQVTM is the CDR1 and ANQGSEA is the CDR2. Counted from cysteine to phenylalanine, this CDR3 has 14 amino acids. Only the CDR3 region is kept as DNA, spanning 42 bases read in frame from base 1. V and J lose 3 bases and 3 bases, and a span of 13 bases separates them. High-throughput TCR beta sequencing profiled peripheral blood CD8+ and CD4+ T cells from healthy donors, Susac syndrome patients and multiple sclerosis patients. The healthy donors served as controls matched for age and sex. Bulk CD8+ and CD4+ T cells were purified by magnetic negative isolation, whereas CD8+ TEMRA cells were enriched by FACS. Blood was collected in EDTA tubes and processed within 24 hours, with PBMCs isolated through density gradient centrifugation. PBMCs intended for TCR sequencing were cryopreserved in liquid nitrogen and thawed later in a water bath at 37 degrees C. The sorted or isolated CD4+, CD8+ and CD8+ TEMRA cells had a purity of 90% or higher.

With respect to this clonotype: It has no known antigen specificity. Within one base of it there is no much larger clone, and no base qualities were kept.

RNA was extracted using the RNeasy kit, and roughly 0.5 to 1 microgram was reverse transcribed with random hexamers. The immunoSEQ multiplex PCR assay, which covers 54 Vbeta and 13 Jbeta segments, was used to amplify TCR beta CDR3 regions. Bias from PCR amplification was corrected by using a synthetic template baseline for primer optimization and for computational correction. The original pipeline was this. Reads were assigned to V, D and J genes according to IMGT and analyzed in immunoSEQ Analyzer, with only productive sequences retained. To calculate clonality, Shannon entropy was normalized by log2 of the number of productive unique sequences and then subtracted from one. Public and private clones were assessed among the 100 most prevalent clones of each patient and control. A clone was defined as Susac-specific if it was absent from the healthy and MS cohorts, from about 1,100 published viral clones and from other ImmuneACCESS disease sequences. The raw public reads went through TCRdb reprocessing: fastp at Q25, MiXCR clone calling, in-frame beta chains kept. Each CDR3 protein gets just one entry, which takes the most common genes and DNA from the rows behind it. The V and J calls were not made by the authors but by TCRdb's processing. This sample holds roughly 140,000 distinct CDR3 sequences; 94% were observed only once. Jointly, the top ten make up 0.27% of the sample.

This TCR derives from a human donor in good health. Sequencing was carried out using CD8+ T cells from PBMCs. The chain was built from TRBV29-1 and TRBJ2-3, with the D gene not clear enough to name. CDR3 reads: CSVESTATTDTQYF. The bases are TGCAGCGTTGAGTCCACTGCGACTACAGATACGCAGTATTTT.